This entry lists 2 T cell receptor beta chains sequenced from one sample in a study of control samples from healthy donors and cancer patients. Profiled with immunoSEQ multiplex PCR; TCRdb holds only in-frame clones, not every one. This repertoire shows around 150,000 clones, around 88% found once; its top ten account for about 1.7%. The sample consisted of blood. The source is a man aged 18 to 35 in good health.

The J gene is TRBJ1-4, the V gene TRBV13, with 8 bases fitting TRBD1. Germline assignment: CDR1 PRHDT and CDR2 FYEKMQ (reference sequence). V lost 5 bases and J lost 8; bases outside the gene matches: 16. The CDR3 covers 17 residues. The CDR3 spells CASSRRTGMGLGEKLFF. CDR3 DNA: TGTGCCAGCAGCCGGCGGACAGGGATGGGGCTCGGGGAAAAACTGTTTTTT.

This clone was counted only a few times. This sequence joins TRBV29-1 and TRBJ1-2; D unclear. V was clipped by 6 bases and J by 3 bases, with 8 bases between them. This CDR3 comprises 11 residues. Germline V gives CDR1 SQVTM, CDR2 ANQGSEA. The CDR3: CSVEQDYGYTF. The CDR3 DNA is TGCAGCGTCGAGCAGGACTATGGCTACACCTTC. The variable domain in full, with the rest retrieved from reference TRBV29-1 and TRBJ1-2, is SAVISQKPSRDICQRGTSLTIQCQVDSQVTMMFWYRQQPGQSLTLIATANQGSEATYESGFVIDKFPISRPNLTFSTLTVSNMSPEDSSIYLCSVEQDYGYTFGSGTRLTVV.